This is a list of T cell receptor beta chains from one sample in a study of PD-1 blockade in mismatch repair-deficient tumors. The protocol was immunoSEQ multiplex PCR, while the TCRdb copy is restricted to in-frame clones and leaves out a portion. The sample contains about 63,000 clones, approximately 90% of which appear only once. Sequencing was performed on peripheral blood, taken 52 weeks after starting pembrolizumab. These receptor sequences come from an adult with mismatch repair-deficient cancer. Each CDR3 is given with its conserved first and last residue. The D gene is left open where the match is weak. Rows give clone size only sometimes, using once, few, many, or a class for an expanded clone.

V gene	J gene	D gene	clone size	CDR3 DNA	CDR3 protein
TRBV10-3	TRBJ2-6	-	once	TGTGCGGGATCTTTTGGCAGCTTCTCTGGGGCCAACGTCCTGACTTTC	CAGSFGSFSGANVLTF
TRBV6-5	TRBJ2-2	-	-	TGTGCCAGCAGACGGGAAACAGGGAACACCGGGGAGCTGTTTTTT	CASRRETGNTGELFF
TRBV4-3	TRBJ2-1	TRBD2	-	TGCGCCAGCAGCCAAGAATCCCCGGCCCTAGCGGACTACAATGAGCAGTTCTTC	CASSQESPALADYNEQFF
TRBV4-1	TRBJ1-4	TRBD1	-	TGCGCCAGCAGCCAAGACCCAGACAGGGACTTAGAGGAAAAACTGTTTTTT	CASSQDPDRDLEEKLFF
TRBV7-9	TRBJ1-4	-	few	TGTGCCAGCAGCTTGGGGGGTCGGGGGTCTAATGAAAAACTGTTTTTT	CASSLGGRGSNEKLFF
TRBV7-8	TRBJ2-2	-	-	TGTGCCAGCAGCTTAATGACGGGTCTCACCGGGGAGCTGTTTTTT	CASSLMTGLTGELFF
TRBV5-6	TRBJ2-7	-	-	TGTGCCAGCAGCTTGGGGACAGTCTCCTACGAGCAGTACTTC	CASSLGTVSYEQYF
TRBV10-3	TRBJ2-3	TRBD1	-	TGTGCCACCAAAGCAGGGGGCGCGGGCACAGATACGCAGTATTTT	CATKAGGAGTDTQYF
TRBV5-6	TRBJ2-3	TRBD1	-	TGTGCCAGCAGCCTTTCAGGGGGCCCAGGAGTCACAGATACGCAGTATTTT	CASSLSGGPGVTDTQYF
TRBV7-2	TRBJ2-7	TRBD2	-	TGTGCCAGCAGCTTGACAGCGGGATACTACGAGCAGTACTTC	CASSLTAGYYEQYF
TRBV19	TRBJ1-1	-	-	TGTGCCAGTAGTATCCGACAGACTACGGCCACTGAAGCTTTCTTT	CASSIRQTTATEAFF
TRBV6-4	TRBJ2-5	-	-	TGTGCCAGCAGTGACGGGACACAAGAGACCCAGTACTTC	CASSDGTQETQYF
TRBV5-6	TRBJ2-7	-	-	TGTGCCAGCAGCCTGGGCCTCTACGAGCAGTACTTC	CASSLGLYEQYF
TRBV7-9	TRBJ2-5	-	-	TGTGCCAGCAGCCGGCAGGTGGGGCAAGAGACCCAGTACTTC	CASSRQVGQETQYF
TRBV19	TRBJ2-1	-	-	TGTGCCAGTAGTATAGTCTCTAGTGGTGAGCAGTTCTTC	CASSIVSSGEQFF
TRBV13	TRBJ2-3	-	-	TGTGCCAGCAGCTTATTAGCTACCCACACAGATACGCAGTATTTT	CASSLLATHTDTQYF
TRBV10-3	TRBJ1-5	-	-	TGTGCCATCAGTGACCGGGAAAATCAGCCCCAGCATTTT	CAISDRENQPQHF
TRBV6-5	TRBJ2-1	-	-	TGTGCCAGCAGTTACTCGACCAGGGGCGGGCAGTTCTTC	CASSYSTRGGQFF
TRBV27	TRBJ2-5	TRBD1	once	TGTGCCAGCAGTTTATGGGGGGACAGGCAAGAGACCCAGTACTTC	CASSLWGDRQETQYF
TRBV4-1	TRBJ2-6	-	-	TGCGCCAGCAGCCAAGTGGGGGAGGCCCCGGGCCCTGGGGCCAACGTCCTGACTTTC	CASSQVGEAPGPGANVLTF
TRBV6-6	TRBJ1-5	-	-	TGTGCCAGCAGTCTTGGCATTGGCAATCAGCCCCAGCATTTT	CASSLGIGNQPQHF
TRBV16	TRBJ2-7	-	-	TGTGCCAGCAGCCAATCATCAGGCGCCAATCTATTCTCCTACGAGCAGTACTTC	CASSQSSGANLFSYEQYF
TRBV5-1	TRBJ1-3	-	-	TGCGCCAGCAGCTTGGGGCCCGCACAGGGACGGGACACCATATATTTT	CASSLGPAQGRDTIYF
TRBV2	TRBJ2-1	-	once	TGTGCCAGCAGCGACAGAAACTACAATGAGCAGTTCTTC	CASSDRNYNEQFF
TRBV5-1	TRBJ2-1	-	-	TGCGCCAGCAGCTTGGCAGCGGTTACCTACAATGAGCAGTTCTTC	CASSLAAVTYNEQFF
TRBV5-1	TRBJ2-1	TRBD2	-	TGCGCCAGCAGCCCCGAGGGTTCGGGAGGCCCCTACAATGAGCAGTTCTTC	CASSPEGSGGPYNEQFF
TRBV11-1	TRBJ2-3	-	-	TGTGCCAGCAGCTTAGAGGGTTCTAGCACAGATACGCAGTATTTT	CASSLEGSSTDTQYF
TRBV10-3	TRBJ2-7	TRBD1	-	TGTGCCATCAGTGAACAGGGGGCCGACGAGCAGTACTTC	CAISEQGADEQYF
TRBV5-8	TRBJ2-1	TRBD2	-	TGTGCCAGCAGCTTGTTACTAGCGGGATTTAATGAGCAGTTCTTC	CASSLLLAGFNEQFF
TRBV4-2	TRBJ2-5	TRBD2	-	TGTGCCAGCAGCCAAGGTTCGACTAGCTCGGAGACCCAGTACTTC	CASSQGSTSSETQYF
TRBV30	TRBJ2-7	TRBD1	few	TGTGCCTGGAGACCGGGACAGGGGCTCGAGCAGTACTTC	CAWRPGQGLEQYF
TRBV5-6	TRBJ2-7	-	-	TGTGCCAGCAGCTTGTTCCTAGCAGGAGTTTACGAGCAGTACTTC	CASSLFLAGVYEQYF
TRBV27	TRBJ2-5	TRBD1	once	TGTGCCAGCAGCTACCGACAGGGGGCGTGGGAGACCCAGTACTTC	CASSYRQGAWETQYF
TRBV4-3	TRBJ2-3	-	-	TGCGCCAGCAGCCAAGATAGGTTTAGAATGGGCACAGATACGCAGTATTTT	CASSQDRFRMGTDTQYF
TRBV27	TRBJ2-2	TRBD2	-	TGTGCCAGCAGTTTTACTAGCGGGAACGAGGGCGGGGAGCTGTTTTTT	CASSFTSGNEGGELFF
TRBV6-1	TRBJ2-7	-	once	TGTGCCAGCAGTGAAGAGGACAGTTACGAGCAGTACTTC	CASSEEDSYEQYF
TRBV4-3	TRBJ2-7	TRBD2	-	TGCGCCAGCAGCCAAGTGGTCGGGACTACCTACGAGCAGTACTTC	CASSQVVGTTYEQYF
TRBV6-9	TRBJ1-2	-	-	TGTGCCAGCAGTTACTCAGGGTACTATGGCTACACCTTC	CASSYSGYYGYTF
TRBV27	TRBJ2-7	TRBD1	few	TGTGCCAGCAGTTTATCCCGGGACAGGGCTTCGTACGAGCAGTACTTC	CASSLSRDRASYEQYF
TRBV13	TRBJ1-5	-	-	TGTGCCAGCAGCTTAGAGAACAGCGGAGATCAGCCCCAGCATTTT	CASSLENSGDQPQHF
TRBV6-1	TRBJ2-7	-	-	TGTGCCAGCAGTGTCAACTACGTGGCCTACGAGCAGTACTTC	CASSVNYVAYEQYF
TRBV2	TRBJ2-5	TRBD1	-	TGTGCCAGCAGTGAATGGGACAGGGAAGAGACCCAGTACTTC	CASSEWDREETQYF
TRBV7-9	TRBJ2-5	TRBD2	-	TGTGCCAGCAGCTTAAGCACTAGCGGGAGGTTGGGGGAGACCCAGTACTTC	CASSLSTSGRLGETQYF
TRBV2	TRBJ2-7	-	once	TGTGCCAGCAGCGGCAGCCAAAAAAAACTCGGGTTCGGCTACGAGCAGTACTTC	CASSGSQKKLGFGYEQYF
TRBV5-4	TRBJ2-7	TRBD2	-	TGTGCCAGCAGCCCGGCTCCCGGGACTAGCGGGTCCTACGAGCAGTACTTC	CASSPAPGTSGSYEQYF